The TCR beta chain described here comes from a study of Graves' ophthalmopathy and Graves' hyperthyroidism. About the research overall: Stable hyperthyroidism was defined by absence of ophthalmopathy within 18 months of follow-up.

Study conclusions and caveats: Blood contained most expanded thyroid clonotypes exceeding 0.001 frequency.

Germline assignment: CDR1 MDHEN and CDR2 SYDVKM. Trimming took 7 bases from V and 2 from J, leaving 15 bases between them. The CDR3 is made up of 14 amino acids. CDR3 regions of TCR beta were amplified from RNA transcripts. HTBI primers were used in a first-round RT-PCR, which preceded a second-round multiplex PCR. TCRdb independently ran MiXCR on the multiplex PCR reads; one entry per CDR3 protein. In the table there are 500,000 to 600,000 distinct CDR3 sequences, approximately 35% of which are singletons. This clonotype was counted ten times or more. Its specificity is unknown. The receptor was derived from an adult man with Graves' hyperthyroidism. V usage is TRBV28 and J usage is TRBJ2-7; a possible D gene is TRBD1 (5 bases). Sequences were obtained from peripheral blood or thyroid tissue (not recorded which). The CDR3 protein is CASTLGANTYEQYF. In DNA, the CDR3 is TGTGCCAGCACGTTAGGGGCTAATACCTACGAGCAGTACTTC.